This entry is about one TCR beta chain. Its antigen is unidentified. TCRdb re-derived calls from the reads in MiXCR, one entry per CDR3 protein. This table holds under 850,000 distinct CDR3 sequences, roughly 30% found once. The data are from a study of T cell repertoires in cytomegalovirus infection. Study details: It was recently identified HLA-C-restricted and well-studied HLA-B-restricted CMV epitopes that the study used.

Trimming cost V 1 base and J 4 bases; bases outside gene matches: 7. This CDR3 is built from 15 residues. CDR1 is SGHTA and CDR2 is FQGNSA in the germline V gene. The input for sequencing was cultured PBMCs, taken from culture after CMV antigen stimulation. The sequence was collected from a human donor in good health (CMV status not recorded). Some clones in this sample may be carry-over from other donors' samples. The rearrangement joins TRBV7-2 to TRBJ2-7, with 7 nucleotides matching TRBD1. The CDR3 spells CASSLVGDRSYEQYF. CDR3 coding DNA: TGTGCCAGCAGCTTAGTAGGGGACAGATCATACGAGCAGTACTTC.